A single sample gave rise to the 9 T cell receptor beta chains below, sequenced in a study of T cell changes during pregnancy in multiple sclerosis. Method: immunoSEQ multiplex PCR; TCRdb's copy keeps in-frame clones and lacks some. The sample has some 56,000 clones, approximately 90% seen once. Source: CD4+ T cells from peripheral blood mononuclear cells, taken after pregnancy. The receptor source for this set is a female donor with multiple sclerosis, enrolled in a pregnancy study.

V is TRBV6-1 and J is TRBJ2-7; 7 nucleotides line up with TRBD2. The CDR3 has 14 amino acids. Trimming at V came to 4 bases and at J to 3 bases, leaving 6 bases not matched to a gene. The V gene's germline CDR1 is MNHNS and CDR2 SASEGT. CDR3 residues: CASSGISGGYEQYF. The CDR3 DNA reads as TGTGCCAGCAGTGGAATTTCGGGGGGCTACGAGCAGTACTTC.

The chain uses TRBV7-2 and TRBJ2-3; tentative D call: TRBD2 (6 bases). Trimming removed 7 bases from V and 6 bases from J, with 17 bases in between. Germline CDR1 reads SGHTA; CDR2 reads FQGNSA. The CDR3 totals 14 residues. The CDR3 region has the DNA TGTGCCAGCACCCGGGGGACCAAATCGGATACGCAGTATTTT. This encodes CASTRGTKSDTQYF.

This clone has only one observation. This chain uses TRBV7-9 with TRBJ1-1, with D unresolved. Deletions cut 2 bases from V and 1 base from J, with 5 bases between. The CDR3 runs to 13 residues. CDR1 is SEHNR and CDR2 is FQNEAQ in the germline V gene (reference sequence). The CDR3: CASSLTANTEAFF. Here the CDR3 DNA reads TGTGCCAGCAGCTTAACAGCGAACACTGAAGCTTTCTTT.

The chain employs TRBV7-2 and TRBJ1-4; TRBD1 might be the D (6 bases). This CDR3 is built from 14 residues. From germline, CDR1 is SGHTA and CDR2 FQGNSA. Trimming took off 2 bases at V and 8 bases at J, with 12 bases between the two ends. The CDR3 is CASSLKAGVEKLFF. For the CDR3, the DNA is TGTGCCAGCAGCTTAAAGGCAGGGGTAGAAAAACTGTTTTTT.

The chain uses TRBV7-6 and TRBJ1-1; TRBD1 agrees at 10 bases. Germline loops: CDR1 SGHVS, CDR2 FNYEAQ. J lost 5 bases, V lost 5 bases, and 2 bases had no gene match. The CDR3 contains 13 residues. The CDR3 here is CASSAGQGTEAFF. For the CDR3, the DNA is TGTGCCAGCAGCGCGGGACAGGGGACTGAAGCTTTCTTT.

This sequence joins TRBV10-3 and TRBJ2-5; D gene uncertain. V lost 6 bases, J lost 3 bases, and 8 bases lay in between. Germline V CDR1 and CDR2: ENHRY, SYGVKD. The CDR3 runs to 12 residues. The DNA of the CDR3 is TGTGCCATCAGCACTCAGGAAGAGACCCAGTACTTC. Its translation is CAISTQEETQYF.

The chain joins TRBV4-1 to TRBJ2-7; the D is unclear. With 4 bases removed from V and 0 bases from J, the gap between germline ends came to 10 bases. The CDR3 has 14 residues. CDR1 is MGHRA, CDR2 YSYEKL, per germline. As DNA, the CDR3 is TGCGCCAGCAGCCCGGGTCCCCTCTCCTACGAGCAGTACTTC. Translation: CASSPGPLSYEQYF.

The chain recombines TRBV7-2 with TRBJ1-2, with D possibly TRBD1 on 6 matching bases. The CDR3 is 14 residues long. V was trimmed by 4 bases and J by 6 bases, leaving 15 bases between them. CDR1 and CDR2 (germline): SGHTA, FQGNSA. The CDR3 sequence: CASSSAPQGDGYTF. The CDR3 DNA sequence: TGTGCCAGCAGCTCCGCCCCACAGGGTGATGGCTACACCTTC.

The V and J genes are TRBV30 and TRBJ2-1; 11 nucleotides align to TRBD1. CDR1 and CDR2 from the germline V gene are GTSNPN and SVGIG (reference sequence). The CDR3 is made up of 16 amino acids. J lost 4 bases, V lost 5 bases, and 10 bases had no gene match. CDR3 protein: CAWRDRGFGLYNEQFF. The CDR3 bases are TGTGCCTGGCGGGACAGGGGGTTCGGGCTATACAATGAGCAGTTCTTC.